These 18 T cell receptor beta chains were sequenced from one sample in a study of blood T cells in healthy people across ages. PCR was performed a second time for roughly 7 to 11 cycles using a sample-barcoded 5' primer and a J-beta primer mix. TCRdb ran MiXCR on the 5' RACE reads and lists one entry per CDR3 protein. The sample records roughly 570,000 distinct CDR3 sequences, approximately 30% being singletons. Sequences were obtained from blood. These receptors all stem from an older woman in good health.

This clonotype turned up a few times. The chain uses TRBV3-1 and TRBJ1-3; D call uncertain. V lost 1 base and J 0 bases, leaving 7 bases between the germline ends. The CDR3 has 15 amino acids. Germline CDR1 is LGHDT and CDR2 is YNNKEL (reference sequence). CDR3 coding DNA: TGTGCCAGCAGCCAAGGCGACCGCTCTGGAAACACCATATATTTT. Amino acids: CASSQGDRSGNTIYF.

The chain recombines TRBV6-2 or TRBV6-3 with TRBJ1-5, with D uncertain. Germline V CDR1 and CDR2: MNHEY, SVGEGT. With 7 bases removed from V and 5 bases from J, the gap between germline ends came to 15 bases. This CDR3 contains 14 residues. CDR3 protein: CASTWRFGDQPQHF. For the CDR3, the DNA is TGTGCCAGCACCTGGCGCTTCGGGGATCAGCCCCAGCATTTT.

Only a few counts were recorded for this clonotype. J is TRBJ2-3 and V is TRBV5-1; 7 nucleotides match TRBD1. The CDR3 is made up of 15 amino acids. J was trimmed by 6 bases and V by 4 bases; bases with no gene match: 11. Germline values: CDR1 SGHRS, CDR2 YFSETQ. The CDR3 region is CASSRQGGLHDTQYF. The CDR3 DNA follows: TGCGCCAGCAGCAGACAGGGTGGCCTACACGATACGCAGTATTTT. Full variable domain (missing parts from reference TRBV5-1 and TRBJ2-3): KAGVTQTPRYLIKTRGQQVTLSCSPISGHRSVSWYQQTPGQGLQFLFEYFSETQRNKGNFPGRFSGRQFSNSRSEMNVSTLELGDSALYLCASSRQGGLHDTQYFGPGTRLTVL.

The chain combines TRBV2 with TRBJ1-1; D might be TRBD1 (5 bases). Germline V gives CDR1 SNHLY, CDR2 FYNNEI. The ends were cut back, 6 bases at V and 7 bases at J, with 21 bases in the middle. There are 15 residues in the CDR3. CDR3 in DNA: TGTGCCAGCAGAGTCCAACCAGGGCCCCAGGGTGAAGCTTTCTTT. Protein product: CASRVQPGPQGEAFF.

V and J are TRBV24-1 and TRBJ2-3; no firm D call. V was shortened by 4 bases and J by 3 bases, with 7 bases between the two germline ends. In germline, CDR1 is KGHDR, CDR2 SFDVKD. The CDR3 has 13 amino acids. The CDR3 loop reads CATSDPGTDTQYF. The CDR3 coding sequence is TGTGCCACCAGTGACCCCGGAACAGATACGCAGTATTTT.

CDR3 nucleotides: TGTGCCAGCAGTTCACCTCCGGGTCCTCCCTTTTACAATGAGCAGTTCTTC. Its translation is CASSSPPGPPFYNEQFF. The rearrangement uses TRBV21-1 and TRBJ2-1; the D call TRBD2 from the table was never checked on the DNA. TRBV21-1 counts as a pseudogene. The CDR3 has 17 residues.

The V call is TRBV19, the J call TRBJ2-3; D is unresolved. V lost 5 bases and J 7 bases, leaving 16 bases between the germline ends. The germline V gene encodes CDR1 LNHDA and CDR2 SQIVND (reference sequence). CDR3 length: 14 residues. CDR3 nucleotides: TGTGCCAGTAGTTCTAGTGTCTCCTTCCATACGCAGTATTTT. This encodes CASSSSVSFHTQYF. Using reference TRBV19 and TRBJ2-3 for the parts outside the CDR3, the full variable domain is DGGITQSPKYLFRKEGQNVTLSCEQNLNHDAMYWYRQDPGQGLRLIYYSQIVNDFQKGDIAEGYSVSREKKESFPLTVTSAQKNPTAFYLCASSSSVSFHTQYFGPGTRLTVL.

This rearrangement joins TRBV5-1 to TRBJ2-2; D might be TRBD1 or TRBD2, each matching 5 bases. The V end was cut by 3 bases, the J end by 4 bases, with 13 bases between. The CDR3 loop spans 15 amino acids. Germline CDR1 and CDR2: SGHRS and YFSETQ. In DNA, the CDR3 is TGCGCCAGCAGCTATCGGGGACGGCCCACCGGGGAGCTGTTTTTT. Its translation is CASSYRGRPTGELFF.

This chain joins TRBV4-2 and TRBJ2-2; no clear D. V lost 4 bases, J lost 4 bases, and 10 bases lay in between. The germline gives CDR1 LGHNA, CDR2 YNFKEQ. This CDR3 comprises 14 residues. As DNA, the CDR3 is TGTGCCAGCAGCCCGGGCGGAGTCACCGGGGAGCTGTTTTTT. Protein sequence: CASSPGGVTGELFF.

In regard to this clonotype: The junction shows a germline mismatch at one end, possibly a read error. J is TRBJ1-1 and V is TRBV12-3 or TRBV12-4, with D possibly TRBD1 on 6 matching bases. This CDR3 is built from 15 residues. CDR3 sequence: CASRKTGLENTEAFF. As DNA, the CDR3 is TGTGCCAGCAGGAAGACAGGTTTGGAGAACACTGAAGCCTTCTTT.

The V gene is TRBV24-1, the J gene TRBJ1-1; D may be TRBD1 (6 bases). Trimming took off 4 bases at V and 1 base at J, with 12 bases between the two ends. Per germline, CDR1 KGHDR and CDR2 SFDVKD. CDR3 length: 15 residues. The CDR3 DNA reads TGTGCCACCAGTGAATCCGGGACAACGAACACTGAAGCTTTCTTT. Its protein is CATSESGTTNTEAFF.

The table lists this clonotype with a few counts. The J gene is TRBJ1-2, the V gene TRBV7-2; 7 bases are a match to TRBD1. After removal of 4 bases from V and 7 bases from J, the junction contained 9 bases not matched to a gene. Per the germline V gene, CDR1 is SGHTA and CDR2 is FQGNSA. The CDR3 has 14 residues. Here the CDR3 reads CASSSQQGRVGYTF. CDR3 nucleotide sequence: TGTGCCAGCAGCTCACAACAGGGGAGAGTTGGCTACACCTTC.

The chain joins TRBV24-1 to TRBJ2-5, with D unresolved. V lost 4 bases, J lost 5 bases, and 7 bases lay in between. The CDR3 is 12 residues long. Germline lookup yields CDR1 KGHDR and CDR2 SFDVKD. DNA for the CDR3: TGTGCCACCAGTGACTACATGGAGACCCAGTACTTC. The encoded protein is CATSDYMETQYF.

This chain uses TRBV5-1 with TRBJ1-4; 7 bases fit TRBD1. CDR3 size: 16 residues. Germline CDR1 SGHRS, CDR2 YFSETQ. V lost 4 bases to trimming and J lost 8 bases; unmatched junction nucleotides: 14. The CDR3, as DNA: TGCGCCAGCAGCCCGGGTCGGGACAGCATGAGAGAAAAACTGTTTTTT. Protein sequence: CASSPGRDSMREKLFF.

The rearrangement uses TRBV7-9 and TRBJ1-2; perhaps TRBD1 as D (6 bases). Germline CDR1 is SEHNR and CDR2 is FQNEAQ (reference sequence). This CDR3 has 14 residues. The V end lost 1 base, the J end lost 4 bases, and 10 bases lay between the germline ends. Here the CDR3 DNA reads TGTGCCAGCAGCTTAGAGGGGGTTGGCTATGGCTACACCTTC. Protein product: CASSLEGVGYGYTF.

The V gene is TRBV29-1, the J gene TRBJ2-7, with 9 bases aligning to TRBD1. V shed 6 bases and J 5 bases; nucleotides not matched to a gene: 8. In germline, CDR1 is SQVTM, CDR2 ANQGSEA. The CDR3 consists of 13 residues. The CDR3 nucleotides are TGCAGCGTCGCGGGACAGGGAATGAACGAGCAGTACTTC. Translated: CSVAGQGMNEQYF.

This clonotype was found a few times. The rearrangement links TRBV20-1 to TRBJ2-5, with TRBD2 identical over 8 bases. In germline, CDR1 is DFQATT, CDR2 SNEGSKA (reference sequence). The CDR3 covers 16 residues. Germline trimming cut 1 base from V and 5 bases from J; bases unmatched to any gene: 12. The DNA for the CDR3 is TGCAGTGCTAGAGTTTTTCCCAGCGGGGGTTCCGAGACCCAGTACTTC. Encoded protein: CSARVFPSGGSETQYF.

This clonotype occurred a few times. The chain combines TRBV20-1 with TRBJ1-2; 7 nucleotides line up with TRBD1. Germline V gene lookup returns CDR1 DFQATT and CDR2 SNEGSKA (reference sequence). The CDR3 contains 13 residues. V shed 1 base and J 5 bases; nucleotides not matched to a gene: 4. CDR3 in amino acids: CSARGDSAYGYTF. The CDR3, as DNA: TGCAGTGCTAGAGGGGACAGTGCATATGGCTACACCTTC.